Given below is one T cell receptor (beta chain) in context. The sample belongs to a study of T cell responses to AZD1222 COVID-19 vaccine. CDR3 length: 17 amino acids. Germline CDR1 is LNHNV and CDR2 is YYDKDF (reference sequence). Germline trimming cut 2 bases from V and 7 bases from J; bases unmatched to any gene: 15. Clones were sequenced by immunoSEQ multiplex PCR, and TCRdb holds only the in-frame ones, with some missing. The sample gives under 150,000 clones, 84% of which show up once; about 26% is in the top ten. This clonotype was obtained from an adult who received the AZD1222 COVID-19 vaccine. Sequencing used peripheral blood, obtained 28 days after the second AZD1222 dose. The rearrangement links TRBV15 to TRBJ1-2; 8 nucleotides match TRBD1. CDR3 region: CATSRTRATGQDRGYTF. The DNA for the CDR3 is TGTGCCACCAGCAGAACCCGGGCGACGGGACAGGACCGTGGCTACACCTTC.